This entry lists 10 T cell receptor beta chains sequenced from one sample in a study of blood T cells in healthy people across ages. A second PCR, run for roughly 7 to 11 cycles, used a sample-barcoded 5' primer plus a J-beta primer mix. Each CDR3 protein gets one entry after TCRdb re-called the 5' RACE reads with MiXCR. The sample has 1.8 million or so distinct CDR3 sequences, about two fifths seen once. Specimen: blood. These receptor sequences come from a human donor in good health.

This chain connects TRBV11-2 to TRBJ1-1; D is uncertain. Per the germline V gene, CDR1 is SGHAT and CDR2 is FQNNGV. Trimming shortened V by 5 bases and J by 3 bases, and 13 bases separated the two germline ends. The CDR3 is 14 amino acids. CDR3 region: CASSPSHGDTEAFF. In DNA form, the CDR3 reads TGTGCCAGCAGCCCCTCGCACGGGGACACTGAAGCTTTCTTT. The entire variable domain, with the rest obtained from reference TRBV11-2 and TRBJ1-1, is as follows: EAGVAQSPRYKIIEKRQSVAFWCNPISGHATLYWYQQILGQGPKLLIQFQNNGVVDDSQLPKDRFSAERLKGVDSTLKIQPAKLEDSAVYLCASSPSHGDTEAFFGQGTRLTVV.

This clonotype was detected a few times. Mismatch with germline at one junction end may stem from a read error. This rearrangement joins TRBV5-1 to TRBJ2-1; D ambiguous. The germline V gene encodes CDR1 SGHRS and CDR2 YFSETQ. The CDR3 has 14 amino acids. The chain's CDR3 is CTSSERRAYNEQFF. CDR3 sequence (DNA): TGCACCAGCAGTGAACGAAGAGCCTACAATGAGCAGTTCTTC.

As regards this clonotype: Since a much larger clone is just one base distant, this may be a read error. This chain joins TRBV29-1 and TRBJ2-1; D may be TRBD1 (6 bases). V gave up 7 bases and J gave up 0 bases, with 22 bases separating them. The CDR3 contains 17 residues. Germline loops: CDR1 SQVTM, CDR2 ANQGSEA. CDR3: CSAEGFGQGISYNEQFF. For the CDR3, the DNA is TGCAGCGCTGAGGGTTTCGGGCAGGGGATCTCCTACAATGAGCAGTTCTTC.

This clonotype was seen a few times. The J gene is TRBJ2-7, the V gene TRBV10-3; 10 nucleotides line up with TRBD1. Per germline, CDR1 ENHRY and CDR2 SYGVKD. CDR3 length equals 16 residues. The V and J ends lost 7 bases and 2 bases, in that order; junction bases with no gene match: 11. CDR3 nucleotide sequence: TGTGCCATCACTCCGGGACAGGGGTCGGACACCTACGAGCAGTACTTC. This gives the protein CAITPGQGSDTYEQYF.

This chain uses TRBV18 with TRBJ1-1; D uncertain. In germline, CDR1 is KGHSH, CDR2 LQKENI. V lost 8 bases and J lost 1, with 11 bases in between. The length of the CDR3 is 13 residues. Here the CDR3 DNA reads TGTGCCAGCCAAATAGGTTCGAACACTGAAGCTTTCTTT. Residues: CASQIGSNTEAFF.

V gene TRBV18 combines with J gene TRBJ1-4, with D unclear. The CDR3 consists of 15 residues. Looked up from germline, CDR1 is KGHSH and CDR2 is LQKENI. Trimming cost V 3 bases and J 5 bases, with 13 bases left between them. Written as DNA, the CDR3 is TGTGCCAGCTCACCGGCCCGAGCCCAAAATGAAAAACTGTTTTTT. It translates to CASSPARAQNEKLFF.

This clonotype was seen more than once but under ten times. The chain recombines TRBV24-1 with TRBJ1-2; D is perhaps TRBD1 (5 bases). Trimming left V 3 bases short and J 6 bases short, with 16 bases between. Per the germline V gene, CDR1 is KGHDR and CDR2 is SFDVKD. The length of the CDR3 is 15 residues. The CDR3, as DNA: TGTGCCACCAGTGATCGGTGGGGGATAGAGCATGGCTACACCTTC. Translated, it gives CATSDRWGIEHGYTF.

This clonotype came up a few times. The CDR3 region has the DNA TGTGCCAGCAGCCCTGACAGGGGTTTCGGTGGCTACACCTTC. It specifies CASSPDRGFGGYTF. This chain uses TRBV7-3 with TRBJ1-2, with 8 positions matching TRBD1. The J segment lost 7 bases and the V segment lost 5 bases, leaving 9 bases of the junction unmatched. CDR3 length: 14 residues. From germline, CDR1 is SGHTA and CDR2 FQGTGA.

The chain uses TRBV20-1 and TRBJ2-3; D is undetermined. The V gene lost 2 bases and the J gene lost 5 bases, with 11 bases spanning the gap. From germline, CDR1 is DFQATT and CDR2 SNEGSKA (reference sequence). The CDR3 runs 13 residues. DNA for the CDR3: TGCAGTGCTAGACTCCATGTTGAAGATACGCAGTATTTT. Amino acid sequence: CSARLHVEDTQYF.

The genes are TRBV28 and TRBJ1-2, with TRBD1 as a possible D gene (5 bases). Trimming removed 6 bases from V and 7 bases from J, with 21 bases in between. The CDR3 is 15 residues long. In germline, CDR1 is MDHEN, CDR2 SYDVKM. CDR3 sequence reads: CASSPTGLRNRGYTF. CDR3 coding DNA: TGTGCCAGCAGCCCAACGGGACTTAGGAACCGTGGCTACACCTTC.